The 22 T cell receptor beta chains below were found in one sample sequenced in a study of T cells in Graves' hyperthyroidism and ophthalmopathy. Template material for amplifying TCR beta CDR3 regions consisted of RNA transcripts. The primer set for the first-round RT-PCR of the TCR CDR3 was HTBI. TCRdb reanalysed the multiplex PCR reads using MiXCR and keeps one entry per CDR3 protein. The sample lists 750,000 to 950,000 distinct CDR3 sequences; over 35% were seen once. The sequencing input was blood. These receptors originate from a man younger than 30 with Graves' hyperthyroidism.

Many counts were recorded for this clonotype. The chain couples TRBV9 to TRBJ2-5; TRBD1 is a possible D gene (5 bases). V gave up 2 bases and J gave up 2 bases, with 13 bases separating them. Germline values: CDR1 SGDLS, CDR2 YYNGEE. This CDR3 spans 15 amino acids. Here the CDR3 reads CASSVMGQNQETQYF. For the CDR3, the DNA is TGTGCCAGCAGCGTTATGGGGCAGAATCAAGAGACCCAGTACTTC.

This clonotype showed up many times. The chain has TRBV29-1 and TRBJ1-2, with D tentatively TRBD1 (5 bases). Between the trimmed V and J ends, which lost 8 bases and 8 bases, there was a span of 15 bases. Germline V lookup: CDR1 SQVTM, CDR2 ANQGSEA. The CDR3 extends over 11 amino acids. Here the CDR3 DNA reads TGCAGCACCCCCCACGGGGACGGCTACACCTTC. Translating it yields CSTPHGDGYTF.

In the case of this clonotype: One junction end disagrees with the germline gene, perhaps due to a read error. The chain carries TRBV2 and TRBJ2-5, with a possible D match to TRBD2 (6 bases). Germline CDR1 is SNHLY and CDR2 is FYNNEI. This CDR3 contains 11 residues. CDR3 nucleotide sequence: TGTGCCAGCAGCGACCGGGTAGCGGCGCACTTC. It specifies CASSDRVAAHF.

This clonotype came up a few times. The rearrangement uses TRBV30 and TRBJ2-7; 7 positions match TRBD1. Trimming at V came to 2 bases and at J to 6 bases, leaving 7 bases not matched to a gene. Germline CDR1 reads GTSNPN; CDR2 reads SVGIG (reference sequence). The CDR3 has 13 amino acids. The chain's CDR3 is CAWSRKGAGEQYF. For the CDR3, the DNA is TGTGCCTGGAGTAGGAAGGGGGCAGGCGAGCAGTACTTC. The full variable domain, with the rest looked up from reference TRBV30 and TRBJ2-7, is SQTIHQWPATLVQPVGSPLSLECTVEGTSNPNLYWYRQAAGRGLQLLFYSVGIGQISSEVPQNLSASRPQDRQFILSSKKLLLSDSGFYLCAWSRKGAGEQYFGPGTRLTVT.

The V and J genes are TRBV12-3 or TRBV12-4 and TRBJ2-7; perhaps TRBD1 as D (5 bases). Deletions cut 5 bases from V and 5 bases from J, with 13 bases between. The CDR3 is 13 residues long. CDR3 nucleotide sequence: TGTGCCAGCAGTCTACTGGGCAGGGACGAGCAGTACTTC. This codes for CASSLLGRDEQYF.

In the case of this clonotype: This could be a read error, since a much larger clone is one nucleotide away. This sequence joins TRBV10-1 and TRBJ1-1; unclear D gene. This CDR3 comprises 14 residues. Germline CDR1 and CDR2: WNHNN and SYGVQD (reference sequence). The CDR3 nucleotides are TGCGCCAACAGTGCCGGACGGCTGAACACTGAAGCTTTCTTT. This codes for CANSAGRLNTEAFF.

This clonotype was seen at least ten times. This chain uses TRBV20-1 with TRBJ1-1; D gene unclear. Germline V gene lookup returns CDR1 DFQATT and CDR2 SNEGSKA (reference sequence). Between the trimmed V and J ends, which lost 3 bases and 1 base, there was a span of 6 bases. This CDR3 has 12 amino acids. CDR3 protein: CSARPWNTEAFF. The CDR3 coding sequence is TGCAGTGCTAGGCCATGGAACACTGAAGCTTTCTTT.

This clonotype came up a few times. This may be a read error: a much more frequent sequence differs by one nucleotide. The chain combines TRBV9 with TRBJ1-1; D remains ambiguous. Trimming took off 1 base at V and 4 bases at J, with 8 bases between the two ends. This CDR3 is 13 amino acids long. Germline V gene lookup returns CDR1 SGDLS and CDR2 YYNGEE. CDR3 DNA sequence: TGTGCCAGCAGCGTAACGGTGACCACTGAAGCTTTCTTT. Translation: CASSVTVTTEAFF. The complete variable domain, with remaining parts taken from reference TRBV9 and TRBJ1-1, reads DSGVTQTPKHLITATGQRVTLRCSPRSGDLSVYWYQQSLDQGLQFLIQYYNGEERAKGNILERFSAQQFPDLHSELNLSSLELGDSALYFCASSVTVTTEAFFGQGTRLTVV.

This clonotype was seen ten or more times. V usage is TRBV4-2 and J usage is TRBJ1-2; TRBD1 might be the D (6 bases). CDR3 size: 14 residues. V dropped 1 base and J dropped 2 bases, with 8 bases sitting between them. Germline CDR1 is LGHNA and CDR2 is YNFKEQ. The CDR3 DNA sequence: TGTGCCAGCAGCCAAGTAGGGGGGAACTATGGCTACACCTTC. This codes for CASSQVGGNYGYTF.

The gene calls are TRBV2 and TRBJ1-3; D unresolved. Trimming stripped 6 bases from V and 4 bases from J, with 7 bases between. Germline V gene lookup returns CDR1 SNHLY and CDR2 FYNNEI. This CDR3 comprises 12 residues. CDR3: CASSYYGNTIYF. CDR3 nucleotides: TGTGCCAGCAGCTACTACGGAAACACCATATATTTT.

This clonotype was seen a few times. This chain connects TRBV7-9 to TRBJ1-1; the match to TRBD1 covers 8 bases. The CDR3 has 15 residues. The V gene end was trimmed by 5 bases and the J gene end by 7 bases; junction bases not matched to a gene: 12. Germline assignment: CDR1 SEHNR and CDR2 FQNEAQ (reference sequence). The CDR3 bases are TGTGCCAGCAGCCCGCCGACAGGGGTAGAAGGTGAAGCTTTCTTT. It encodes CASSPPTGVEGEAFF.

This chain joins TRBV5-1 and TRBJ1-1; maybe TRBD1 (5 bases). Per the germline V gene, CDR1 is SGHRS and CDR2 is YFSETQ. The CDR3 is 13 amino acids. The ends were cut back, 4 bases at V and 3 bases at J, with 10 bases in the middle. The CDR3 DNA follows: TGCGCCAGCAGCAGGGGCTCGGACACTGAAGCTTTCTTT. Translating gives CASSRGSDTEAFF.

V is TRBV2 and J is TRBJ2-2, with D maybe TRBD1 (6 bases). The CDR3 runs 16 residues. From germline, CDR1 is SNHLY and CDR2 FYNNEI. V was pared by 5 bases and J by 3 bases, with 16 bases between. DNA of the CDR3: TGTGCCAGCAGTCCAGGGGCGGGCTGGGACACCGGGGAGCTGTTTTTT. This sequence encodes CASSPGAGWDTGELFF. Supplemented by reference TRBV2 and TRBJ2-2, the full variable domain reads EPEVTQTPSHQVTQMGQEVILRCVPISNHLYFYWYRQILGQKVEFLVSFYNNEISEKSEIFDDQFSVERPDGSNFTLKIRSTKLEDSAMYFCASSPGAGWDTGELFFGEGSRLTVL.

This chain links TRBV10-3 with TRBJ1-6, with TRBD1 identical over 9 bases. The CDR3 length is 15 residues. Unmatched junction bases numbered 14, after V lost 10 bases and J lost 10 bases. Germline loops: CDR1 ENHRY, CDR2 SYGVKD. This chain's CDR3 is CASSRLGTGYSPLHF. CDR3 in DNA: TGTGCCAGCAGCCGATTGGGGACAGGGTACTCACCCCTCCACTTT.

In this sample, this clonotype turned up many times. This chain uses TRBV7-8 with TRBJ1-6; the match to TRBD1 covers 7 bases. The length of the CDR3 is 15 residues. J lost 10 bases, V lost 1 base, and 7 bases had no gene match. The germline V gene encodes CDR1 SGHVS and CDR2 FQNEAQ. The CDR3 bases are TGTGCCAGCAGCTTAGGGGAGACAGGGCGATCACCCCTCCACTTT. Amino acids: CASSLGETGRSPLHF. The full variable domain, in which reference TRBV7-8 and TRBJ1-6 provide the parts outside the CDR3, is GAGVSQSPRYKVAKRGQDVALRCDPISGHVSLFWYQQALGQGPEFLTYFQNEAQLDKSGLPSDRFFAERPEGSVSTLKIQRTQQEDSAVYLCASSLGETGRSPLHFGNGTRLTVT.

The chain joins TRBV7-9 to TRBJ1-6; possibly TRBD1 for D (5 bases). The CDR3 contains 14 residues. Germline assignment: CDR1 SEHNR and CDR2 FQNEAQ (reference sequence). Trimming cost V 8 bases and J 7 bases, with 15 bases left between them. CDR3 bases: TGTGCCAGCGGCCTTGGGGACGGCAATTCACCCCTCCACTTT. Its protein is CASGLGDGNSPLHF.

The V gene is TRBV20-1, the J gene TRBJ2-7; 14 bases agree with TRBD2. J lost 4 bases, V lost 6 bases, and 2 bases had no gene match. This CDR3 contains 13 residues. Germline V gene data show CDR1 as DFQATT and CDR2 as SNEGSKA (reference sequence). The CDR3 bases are TGCAGTGCCAGGACTAGCGGGAGGTACGAGCAGTACTTC. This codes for CSARTSGRYEQYF.

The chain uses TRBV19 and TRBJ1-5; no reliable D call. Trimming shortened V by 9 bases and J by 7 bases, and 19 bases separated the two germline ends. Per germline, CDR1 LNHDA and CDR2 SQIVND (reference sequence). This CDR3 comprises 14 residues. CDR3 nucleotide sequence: TGTGCCAGCAGTTTGCCAGGAGCTCGACAGCCCCAGCATTTT. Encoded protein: CASSLPGARQPQHF.

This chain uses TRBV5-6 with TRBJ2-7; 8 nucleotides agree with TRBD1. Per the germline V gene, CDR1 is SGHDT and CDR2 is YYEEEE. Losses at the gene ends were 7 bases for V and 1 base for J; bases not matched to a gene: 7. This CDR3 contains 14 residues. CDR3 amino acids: CASFTGGNSYEQYF. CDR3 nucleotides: TGTGCCAGCTTTACAGGGGGTAATTCCTACGAGCAGTACTTC.

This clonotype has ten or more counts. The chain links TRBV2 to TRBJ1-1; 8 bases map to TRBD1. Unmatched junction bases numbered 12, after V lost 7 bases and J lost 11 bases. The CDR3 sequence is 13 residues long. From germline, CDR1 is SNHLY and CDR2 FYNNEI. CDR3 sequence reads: CASILDRGASAFF. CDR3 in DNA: TGTGCCAGCATCCTTGACAGGGGCGCGTCCGCTTTCTTT.

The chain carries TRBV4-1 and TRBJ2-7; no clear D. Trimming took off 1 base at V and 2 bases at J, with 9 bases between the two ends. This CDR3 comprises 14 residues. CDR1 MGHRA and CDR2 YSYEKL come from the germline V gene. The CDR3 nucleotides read TGCGCCAGCAGCCAAGTCCCCGGTGCCTACGAGCAGTACTTC. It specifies CASSQVPGAYEQYF.

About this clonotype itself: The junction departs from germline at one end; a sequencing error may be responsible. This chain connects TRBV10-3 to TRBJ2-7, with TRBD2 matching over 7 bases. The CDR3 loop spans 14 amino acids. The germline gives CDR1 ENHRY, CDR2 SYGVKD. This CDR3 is CAISYAAGTYGQYF. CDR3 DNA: TGTGCCATCAGTTATGCAGCGGGGACCTACGGGCAGTACTTC.